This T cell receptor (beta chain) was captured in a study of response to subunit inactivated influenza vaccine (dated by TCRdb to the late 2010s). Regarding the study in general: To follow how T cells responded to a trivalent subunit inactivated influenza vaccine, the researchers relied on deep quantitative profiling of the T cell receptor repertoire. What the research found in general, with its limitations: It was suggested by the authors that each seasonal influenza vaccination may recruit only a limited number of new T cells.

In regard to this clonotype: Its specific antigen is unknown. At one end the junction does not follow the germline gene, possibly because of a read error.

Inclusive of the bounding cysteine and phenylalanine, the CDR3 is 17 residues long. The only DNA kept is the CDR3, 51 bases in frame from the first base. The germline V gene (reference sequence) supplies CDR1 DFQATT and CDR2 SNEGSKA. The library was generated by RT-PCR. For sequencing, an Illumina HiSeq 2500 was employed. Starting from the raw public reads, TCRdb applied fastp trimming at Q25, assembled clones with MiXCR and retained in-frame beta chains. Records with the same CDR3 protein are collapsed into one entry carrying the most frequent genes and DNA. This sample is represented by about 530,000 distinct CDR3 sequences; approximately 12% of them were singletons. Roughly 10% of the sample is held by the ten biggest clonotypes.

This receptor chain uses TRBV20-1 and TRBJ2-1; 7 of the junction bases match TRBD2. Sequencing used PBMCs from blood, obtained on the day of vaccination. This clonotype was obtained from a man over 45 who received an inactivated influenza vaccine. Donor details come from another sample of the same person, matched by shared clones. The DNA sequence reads TGCTGTGCTAGGGACTCGGGAGGCACGAGCTCCTACAATGAGCAGTTCTTC. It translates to CCARDSGGTSSYNEQFF.